The following is a T cell receptor (beta chain) sequence with its context. The sample belongs to a study of blood T cell repertoires in COVID-19. At the level of the study: Samples came from the United States, Italy and Spain, spanning acute and convalescent COVID-19.

Generated by immunoSEQ multiplex PCR, the TCRdb table keeps only in-frame clones and is missing some. The table includes about 150,000 clones, 90% to 95% detected once. Per germline, CDR1 ENHRY and CDR2 SYGVKD. V was clipped by 10 bases and J by 5 bases, with 11 bases between them. This CDR3 has 11 residues. This clonotype was sampled from a man aged 45 to 65 with acute or convalescent COVID-19. The gene calls are TRBV10-3 and TRBJ1-2, with D hard to call. Sequences were obtained from peripheral blood. The DNA of the CDR3 is TGTGCCACCATGAGCGGGTATGGCTACACCTTC. This sequence encodes CATMSGYGYTF.